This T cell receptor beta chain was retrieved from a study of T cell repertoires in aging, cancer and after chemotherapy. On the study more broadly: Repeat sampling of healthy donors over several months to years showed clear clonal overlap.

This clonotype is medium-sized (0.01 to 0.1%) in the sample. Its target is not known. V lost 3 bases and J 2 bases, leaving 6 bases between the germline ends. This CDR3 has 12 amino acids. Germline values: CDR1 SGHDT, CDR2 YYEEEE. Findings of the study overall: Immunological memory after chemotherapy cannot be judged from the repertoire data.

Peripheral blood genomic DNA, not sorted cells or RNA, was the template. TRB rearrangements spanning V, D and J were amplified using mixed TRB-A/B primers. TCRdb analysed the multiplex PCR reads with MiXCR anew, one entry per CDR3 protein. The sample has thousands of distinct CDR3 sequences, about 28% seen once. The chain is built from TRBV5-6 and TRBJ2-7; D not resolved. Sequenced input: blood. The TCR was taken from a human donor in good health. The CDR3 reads CASSSHAYEQYF. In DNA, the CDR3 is TGTGCCAGCAGCTCCCATGCCTACGAGCAGTACTTC. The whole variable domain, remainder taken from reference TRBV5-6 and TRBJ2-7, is DAGVTQSPTHLIKTRGQQVTLRCSPKSGHDTVSWYQQALGQGPQFIFQYYEEEERQRGNFPDRFSGHQFPNYSSELNVNALLLGDSALYLCASSSHAYEQYFGPGTRLTVT.